This paragraph reports one T cell receptor beta chain. This clone was detected once. This clone's antigen is unknown. Per-base qualities were not stored, and no clone one base away is much larger. The immunoSEQ Assay, a bias-controlled multiplex PCR, was used to amplify TCRbeta CDR3 regions from genomic DNA. The study's own analysis went as follows. The number of nucleated cells in each sample was estimated from the amplification of reference gene primers within the assay. Sequence reads were collapsed and filtered to measure the absolute abundance of every unique TCRbeta CDR3 rearrangement. For each sample, productive Simpson clonality was calculated as the square root of Simpson's diversity index over productive rearrangements. The table was pulled from immuneACCESS by TCRdb, which kept in-frame rearrangements only. Such tables lose some clones; where checked, under half of the loss comes from unresolved V genes, and the rest has no known cause. Clone size and the V and J calls come from that table; the DNA yielded D and trimming. Here the sample has approximately 230,000 clones; around 84% occur a single time. Nearly 20% of the sample lies in the top ten.

The sample originates from a study of blood T cell repertoires in COVID-19 (TCRdb year 2020). With respect to the entire study: The collaborator samples originated in the United States, Italy and Spain and spanned the acute and convalescent phases of COVID-19. The repertoires were released in a freely available public database meant as a resource for research on the immune response to SARS-CoV-2. Deeply sampled blood TCRbeta repertoires from subjects exposed to, actively infected with, or recovered from COVID-19 were included in the dataset. The samples were drawn from two sources: the first 160 participants of the ongoing ImmuneRACE study, and approximately 1,300 subjects contributed by 6 global collaborators. Where available, HLA class I and class II types were taken from metadata supplied by the sample provider and were not determined by assay-based typing. The prospective study material was composed of cDNA or gDNA derived from T cells, B-cell-depleted T cells, or PBMCs. Sample metadata almost always included a de-identified subject ID, COVID-19 status, age in years and sex.

The CDR3, cysteine through phenylalanine, is 13 amino acids long. Of all the DNA, just the CDR3 is kept, 39 bases in frame from base 1. Based on the germline V gene, the CDR1 and CDR2 sequences are SGDLS and YYNGEE. V loses 4 bases of germline sequence and J loses 10 bases, and the interval between the two ends is 15 bases. Study-wide findings and limitations: How much clinical and demographic metadata was included differed by source and by participant, and the metadata was provided uncurated.

Collaborating institutions collected whole blood in K2EDTA tubes following their own protocols. Collaborator samples were shipped for TCRbeta analysis as frozen whole blood, isolated PBMCs, or DNA extracted from either sample type. The sequenced sample was peripheral blood. This receptor was taken from a man aged 30 to 39 with active or convalescent COVID-19. The chain is encoded by TRBV9 joined to TRBJ2-1; D gene: possibly TRBD1, on 6 matching bases. The CDR3 amino acid sequence is: CASSLRGGREQFF. In nucleotides, the sequence is TGTGCCAGCAGCTTGCGAGGGGGTCGGGAGCAGTTCTTC.